A selection of T cell receptor beta chains follows, all from one sample in a study of shared clonotypes between healthy human individuals. This table comes from immunoSEQ multiplex PCR, and its TCRdb copy is limited to in-frame clones, with some not included. The profile shows 200,000 to 250,000 clones, 65% of them singletons. Material for sequencing was memory CD4+ T cells sorted from blood. Source of these receptors: a young man in good health. CDR3s include the opening cysteine and the closing phenylalanine or tryptophan. Fields, in order: D gene, clone size, V gene, J gene, CDR3 protein, CDR3 DNA. The D gene is left open where the match is weak. For some rows the clone size is stated as once, few or many, or as a class when expanded; others skip it.

TRBD2	.	TRBV19	TRBJ2-7	CASSRLAGKGGEQYF	TGTGCCAGTTCCAGGTTAGCGGGAAAAGGAGGCGAGCAGTACTTC
.	.	TRBV28	TRBJ1-5	CASSLYQQPQHF	TGTGCCAGCAGTTTATATCAGCAGCCCCAGCATTTT
.	.	TRBV9	TRBJ2-1	CASSVAQTEQFF	TGTGCCAGCAGCGTAGCTCAGACTGAGCAGTTCTTC
TRBD1	.	TRBV2	TRBJ2-2	CASRDRVLTGELFF	TGTGCCAGCAGAGACAGGGTGTTGACCGGGGAGCTGTTTTTT
.	.	TRBV9	TRBJ2-7	CASSQEGTQISYEQYF	TGTGCCAGCAGCCAAGAAGGGACACAAATCTCCTACGAGCAGTACTTC
TRBD2	.	TRBV19	TRBJ2-7	CASSISGSTYEQYF	TGTGCCAGTAGTATAAGCGGGAGTACCTACGAGCAGTACTTC
TRBD2	few	TRBV27	TRBJ2-1	CASRYPRLAGDEQFF	TGTGCCAGCAGATACCCTCGACTAGCGGGAGATGAGCAGTTCTTC
.	once	TRBV28	TRBJ1-4	CASREGTNEKLFF	TGTGCCAGCAGGGAAGGGACTAATGAAAAACTGTTTTTT
.	.	TRBV2	TRBJ1-3	CASSEGGRGNTIYF	TGTGCCAGCAGTGAAGGGGGACGGGGAAACACCATATATTTT
.	.	TRBV2	TRBJ2-3	CASSVHTNTQYF	TGTGCCAGCAGTGTTCACACCAATACGCAGTATTTT
.	few	TRBV27	TRBJ2-7	CASSLAGHGTGVWSEIRSYEQYF	TGTGCCAGCAGTTTAGCAGGACATGGTACGGGAGTGTGGTCAGAAATCAGGTCCTACGAGCAGTACTTC
TRBD2	.	TRBV10-2	TRBJ2-1	CASSGSSGAEQFF	TGCGCCAGCAGTGGGTCTAGCGGTGCTGAGCAGTTCTTC
.	.	TRBV25-1	TRBJ2-7	CASSSKLPSSYEQYF	TGTGCCAGCAGCTCGAAGCTGCCTAGCTCCTACGAGCAGTACTTC
TRBD2	.	TRBV5-4	TRBJ2-1	CASSQGTSGYNEQFF	TGTGCCAGCAGCCAAGGGACTAGCGGTTACAATGAGCAGTTCTTC
TRBD1	.	TRBV6-6	TRBJ2-7	CASSSQGDEQYF	TGTGCCAGCAGTTCTCAGGGGGACGAGCAGTACTTC
.	many	TRBV10-1	TRBJ2-2	CASSDRYTGELFF	TGCGCCAGCAGTGACAGATACACCGGGGAGCTGTTTTTT
.	few	TRBV23-1	TRBJ1-2	CASSQLHRQYGYTF	TGCGCCAGCAGTCAATTACACCGTCAGTATGGCTACACCTTC
.	.	TRBV7-2	TRBJ1-5	CASSLWKNQPQHF	TGTGCCAGCAGCTTATGGAAGAATCAGCCCCAGCATTTT
.	.	TRBV19	TRBJ1-5	CASSPSGGNQPQHF	TGTGCCAGTAGTCCCTCCGGAGGCAATCAGCCCCAGCATTTT
TRBD1	.	TRBV7-8	TRBJ1-5	CASSDTGVNQPQHF	TGTGCCAGCAGCGATACAGGGGTCAATCAGCCCCAGCATTTT
.	.	TRBV7-9	TRBJ2-1	CASSQGDEQFF	TGTGCCAGCAGCCAAGGGGATGAGCAGTTCTTC
.	.	TRBV7-6	TRBJ1-3	CASRPDRVGNTIYF	TGTGCCAGCAGACCCGACCGAGTAGGAAACACCATATATTTT
.	.	TRBV9	TRBJ2-1	CASSPDGHNEQFF	TGTGCCAGCAGCCCGGACGGCCACAATGAGCAGTTCTTC
.	.	TRBV5-4	TRBJ1-1	CASSLGGGRDTEAFF	TGTGCCAGCAGCTTGGGCGGTGGGAGGGACACTGAAGCTTTCTTT
.	many	TRBV19	TRBJ2-1	CASSTGTSYNEQFF	TGTGCCAGTAGTACCGGGACTTCCTACAATGAGCAGTTCTTC
TRBD1	few	TRBV4-2	TRBJ2-1	CASSQYISPRDRSYNEQFF	TGTGCCAGCAGCCAGTATATATCCCCCCGGGACAGGAGTTACAATGAGCAGTTCTTC
.	.	TRBV30	TRBJ2-1	CAWSNSLAGRNNEQFF	TGTGCCTGGAGTAACAGCCTAGCAGGGCGGAACAATGAGCAGTTCTTC
.	.	TRBV11-2	TRBJ2-1	CASSENYNEQFF	TGTGCCAGCAGCGAAAACTACAATGAGCAGTTCTTC
TRBD1	few	TRBV28	TRBJ2-2	CASSLVGTVTNTGELFF	TGTGCCAGCAGTTTAGTCGGGACAGTCACGAACACCGGGGAGCTGTTTTTT
.	few	TRBV5-1	TRBJ2-5	CASSLGVQETQYF	TGCGCCAGCAGCTTGGGGGTCCAAGAGACCCAGTACTTC
TRBD1	.	TRBV6-1	TRBJ1-2	CASINRGAYGYTF	TGTGCCAGCATAAACAGGGGGGCGTACGGCTACACCTTC
.	.	TRBV30	TRBJ1-1	CAWSWGPTEAFF	TGTGCCTGGTCTTGGGGACCCACTGAAGCTTTCTTT
.	many	TRBV7-2	TRBJ1-2	CASSQRTLGYTF	TGTGCCAGCAGCCAAAGGACGCTCGGCTACACCTTC
TRBD1	few	TRBV4-3	TRBJ1-2	CASSPASGQGTSYTF	TGCGCCAGCAGCCCCGCCTCTGGACAGGGCACGAGCTACACCTTC
.	.	TRBV6-6	TRBJ1-1	CASGELQPSEAFF	TGTGCCAGCGGGGAGTTGCAGCCCTCGGAAGCTTTCTTT
TRBD2	.	TRBV4-1	TRBJ2-1	CASSQELAGASNEQFF	TGCGCCAGCAGCCAAGAACTAGCGGGAGCGTCGAATGAGCAGTTCTTC
TRBD1	.	TRBV5-1	TRBJ2-5	CASRSTGYGETQYF	TGCGCCAGCAGATCGACAGGGTATGGAGAGACCCAGTACTTC
.	.	TRBV5-4	TRBJ1-1	CASSQGAGDTEAFF	TGTGCCAGCAGCCAAGGAGCAGGGGACACTGAAGCTTTCTTT
TRBD1	.	TRBV7-9	TRBJ2-1	CASSWSRQGARDNEQFF	TGTGCCAGCAGCTGGTCTCGGCAGGGGGCGCGAGACAATGAGCAGTTCTTC
TRBD2	.	TRBV9	TRBJ2-3	CASSRDGTSGRVGTDTQYF	TGTGCCAGCAGCCGAGACGGGACTAGCGGGAGGGTAGGCACAGATACGCAGTATTTT
.	.	TRBV2	TRBJ2-7	CASNPGRYEQYF	TGTGCCAGCAATCCTGGAAGGTACGAGCAGTACTTC
.	.	TRBV7-8	TRBJ2-3	CASTEWRDTQYF	TGTGCCAGCACCGAGTGGAGGGATACGCAGTATTTT
.	.	TRBV10-3	TRBJ2-1	CAIFAGNEQFF	TGTGCCATCTTCGCAGGGAATGAGCAGTTCTTC
.	.	TRBV19	TRBJ2-3	CASSRGDTQYF	TGTGCCAGTAGCAGAGGAGATACGCAGTATTTT
.	many	TRBV5-4	TRBJ1-2	CASSLQVPHGYTF	TGTGCCAGCAGCCTACAGGTTCCGCATGGCTACACCTTC
TRBD1	.	TRBV7-8	TRBJ2-2	CASSFTGGPGTGELFF	TGTGCCAGCAGCTTCACAGGGGGACCGGGCACCGGGGAGCTGTTTTTT